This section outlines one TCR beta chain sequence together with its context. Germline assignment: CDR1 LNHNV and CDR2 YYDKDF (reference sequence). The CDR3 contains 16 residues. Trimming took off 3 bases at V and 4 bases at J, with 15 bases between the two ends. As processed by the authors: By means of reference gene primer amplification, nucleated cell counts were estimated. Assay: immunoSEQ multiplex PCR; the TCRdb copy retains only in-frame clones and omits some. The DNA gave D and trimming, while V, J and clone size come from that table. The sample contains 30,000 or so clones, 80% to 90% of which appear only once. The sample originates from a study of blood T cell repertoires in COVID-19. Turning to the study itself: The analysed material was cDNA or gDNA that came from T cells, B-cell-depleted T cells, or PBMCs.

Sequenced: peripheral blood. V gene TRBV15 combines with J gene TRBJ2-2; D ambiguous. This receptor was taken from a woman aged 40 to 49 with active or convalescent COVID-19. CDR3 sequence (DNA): TGTGCCACCAGCAGCCTGGGCGAAACCCGCACCGGGGAGCTGTTTTTT. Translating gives CATSSLGETRTGELFF. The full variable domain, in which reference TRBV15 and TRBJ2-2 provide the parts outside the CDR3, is DAMVIQNPRYQVTQFGKPVTLSCSQTLNHNVMYWYQQKSSQAPKLLFHYYDKDFNNEADTPDNFQSRRPNTSFCFLDIRSPGLGDTAMYLCATSSLGETRTGELFFGEGSRLTVL.